What follows are 2 T cell receptor beta chains derived from one specimen sequenced in a study of STAT5B mutations in CD4+ large granular lymphocyte leukemia. TCRdb keeps only in-frame clones here, not all; method: immunoSEQ multiplex PCR. The table lists tens of thousands of clones, about 71% of them singletons, with about 4.3% in the top ten. The sample was CD4+ T cells from blood buffy coats. These receptors were collected from a human donor in good health.

The gene calls are TRBV11-3 and TRBJ2-7; D not resolved. The CDR3 length is 13 residues. Germline V gene data show CDR1 as SGHNT and CDR2 as YENEEA. Trimming removed 3 bases at V and 2 bases at J, with 8 bases between. CDR3 amino acids: CASSLGIPYEQYF. DNA of the CDR3: TGTGCCAGCAGCTTGGGGATTCCCTACGAGCAGTACTTC.

The chain couples TRBV5-1 to TRBJ2-2; TRBD1 agrees at 9 bases. V shed 1 base and J 4 bases; nucleotides not matched to a gene: 5. Germline V lookup: CDR1 SGHRS, CDR2 YFSETQ. The length of the CDR3 is 16 residues. CDR3 DNA sequence: TGCGCCAGCAGCTTGAGGGGACAGGGCGGCACCGGGGAGCTGTTTTTT. Its protein is CASSLRGQGGTGELFF.